These 14 T cell receptor beta chains came from one sample sequenced in a study of monozygotic twins with inflammatory bowel disease. TCRdb reprocessed the 5' RACE reads and stores each CDR3 protein as one record, lacking DNA. The data show 210,000 or so distinct CDR3 sequences, and the top ten clones hold 7.5% to 8%. Sequenced material: blood. These receptors all come from a human donor with ulcerative colitis or Crohn's disease, or a healthy co-twin of an affected twin (not recorded which).

V and J are TRBV2 and TRBJ2-3; the TCRdb call, TRBD1, lacks DNA for checking. The length of the CDR3 is 13 residues. Germline V gene lookup returns CDR1 SNHLY and CDR2 FYNNEI. CDR3 protein: CASRGRSTDTQYF. The full variable domain, rest sourced from reference TRBV2 and TRBJ2-3, is EPEVTQTPSHQVTQMGQEVILRCVPISNHLYFYWYRQILGQKVEFLVSFYNNEISEKSEIFDDQFSVERPDGSNFTLKIRSTKLEDSAMYFCASRGRSTDTQYFGPGTRLTVL.

The rearrangement uses TRBV5-1 and TRBJ1-6. This CDR3 is built from 14 residues. Germline V lookup: CDR1 SGHRS, CDR2 YFSETQ. The CDR3 spells CASSTGDNFQPLHF. Drawing the rest from reference TRBV5-1 and TRBJ1-6, the complete variable domain is KAGVTQTPRYLIKTRGQQVTLSCSPISGHRSVSWYQQTPGQGLQFLFEYFSETQRNKGNFPGRFSGRQFSNSRSEMNVSTLELGDSALYLCASSTGDNFQPLHFGNGTRLTVT.

The chain uses TRBV15 and TRBJ1-1; TCRdb's D call of TRBD1 is untestable without DNA. The CDR3 consists of 14 residues. Germline CDR1 and CDR2: LNHNV and YYDKDF (reference sequence). The CDR3 region is CATSRGDRKYEAFF.

V is TRBV7-9 and J is TRBJ2-1; the TRBD1 assignment by TCRdb is unverifiable without DNA. This CDR3 region has 16 residues. Germline V gene lookup returns CDR1 SEHNR and CDR2 FQNEAQ (reference sequence). This CDR3 reads CASSAFKDRGPNEQFF.

This sequence joins TRBV6-6 and TRBJ2-1; there is no DNA to check the TCRdb D call of TRBD1. The CDR3 covers 14 residues. In germline, CDR1 is MNHNY, CDR2 SVGAGI (reference sequence). The CDR3 protein is CASSPGQGYNEQFF.

The chain links TRBV20-1 to TRBJ2-7; TCRdb lists TRBD2, though no DNA is available to test this call. Per germline, CDR1 DFQATT and CDR2 SNEGSKA (reference sequence). The CDR3 has 15 residues. CDR3 residues: CSAREGVAGTYEQYF.

This rearrangement joins TRBV6-1 to TRBJ1-5; TCRdb's D call, TRBD1, is unchecked because there is no DNA. This CDR3 comprises 15 residues. Germline lookup yields CDR1 MNHNS and CDR2 SASEGT. The CDR3 protein is CASTTAAQGAQPQHF.

The chain employs TRBV5-5 and TRBJ2-1; TCRdb names TRBD1, which stays unverified in the absence of DNA. CDR3 length equals 14 residues. The germline CDR1 and CDR2 sequences are SGHKS and YYEKEE (reference sequence). The CDR3 loop is CASSRDSSYNEQFF.

V usage is TRBV7-2 and J usage is TRBJ2-7; the TCRdb D gene call, TRBD1, has no DNA to confirm it. In germline, CDR1 is SGHTA, CDR2 FQGNSA. This CDR3 spans 15 amino acids. This CDR3 reads CASSLGGPRGGEQYF.

This chain uses TRBV6-6 with TRBJ1-1; TCRdb names TRBD1, which stays unverified in the absence of DNA. Germline CDR1 reads MNHNY; CDR2 reads SVGAGI (reference sequence). This CDR3 is 14 amino acids long. CDR3 loop: CASRRTGSNTEAFF.

J is TRBJ2-1 and V is TRBV5-1; TCRdb's D call, TRBD2, is unchecked because there is no DNA. The CDR3 runs 17 residues. Germline-derived CDR1 and CDR2 are SGHRS and YFSETQ. CDR3 protein: CASSWDLSGTSYNEQFF.

V is TRBV5-1 and J is TRBJ2-1; TCRdb lists TRBD2, though no DNA is available to test this call. CDR3 size: 15 residues. Germline V lookup: CDR1 SGHRS, CDR2 YFSETQ. The CDR3 sequence is CASSLRTSGRDEQFF. Drawing the rest from reference TRBV5-1 and TRBJ2-1, the complete variable domain is KAGVTQTPRYLIKTRGQQVTLSCSPISGHRSVSWYQQTPGQGLQFLFEYFSETQRNKGNFPGRFSGRQFSNSRSEMNVSTLELGDSALYLCASSLRTSGRDEQFFGPGTRLTVL.

The chain employs TRBV5-4 and TRBJ1-1. CDR1 is SGHNT and CDR2 is YYREEE in the germline V gene (reference sequence). The CDR3 contains 12 residues. The CDR3 loop is CASSLPSGKAFF.

The V and J genes are TRBV19 and TRBJ2-7. Germline CDR1 is LNHDA and CDR2 is SQIVND (reference sequence). The CDR3 totals 13 residues. CDR3 protein: CASSIESGYEQYF.